A single TCR beta chain is shown here with its context. Its antigen is unidentified. These data are taken from a study of shared clonotypes between healthy human individuals. Assay used: immunoSEQ multiplex PCR; TCRdb lists only in-frame clones, some missing. The table records approximately 120,000 clones, about 63% of them present only once. Study results and caveats: Depth of sequencing was expected to influence donor clonotype sharing. The sharing of roughly 5% of naive CD4 clonotypes was seen across several donors. On the whole, naive subsets had larger estimated richness than memory subsets had.

Germline CDR1 and CDR2: SGDLS and YYNGEE. The V end lost 2 bases, the J end lost 5 bases, and 15 bases lay between the germline ends. CDR3 length: 15 residues. Adult donors, all healthy and HIV-negative, had no recent acute infections or vaccinations. This clonotype was obtained from a woman aged 25 to 45 in good health. The V gene is TRBV9, the J gene TRBJ2-3; D not resolved. The specimen was memory CD8+ T cells sorted from blood. Subset indicated: CD45RO+ cells pooled with CCR7-negative TemRA cells. CDR3 in DNA: TGTGCCAGCAGCGTGGGATTCAACGGAAAAGATACGCAGTATTTT. Its protein product is CASSVGFNGKDTQYF.